Below are 21 T cell receptor beta chains sequenced from a single sample in a study of early T cells in non-severe SARS-CoV-2 infection. MiXCR, applied by TCRdb to the 5' RACE reads, yields one record per CDR3 protein. The sample includes approximately 60,000 distinct CDR3 sequences, roughly 12% of them seen just once. The sequenced material came from whole blood. All receptors come from an adult who was a healthcare worker with PCR-confirmed SARS-CoV-2 infection or an uninfected control (not recorded which).

The sample holds a few counts of this clonotype. This chain connects TRBV20-1 to TRBJ2-1; D might be TRBD1 (5 bases). Trimming removed 6 bases from V and 7 bases from J, with 13 bases in between. There are 12 residues in the CDR3. Per germline, CDR1 DFQATT and CDR2 SNEGSKA (reference sequence). The CDR3 sequence is CSARTFGNEQFF. The CDR3 bases are TGCAGTGCAAGGACATTTGGAAATGAGCAGTTCTTC.

This clonotype has ten or more counts. J is TRBJ2-5 and V is TRBV10-3; the D gene could be TRBD1 or TRBD2 (5 bases each). Germline lookup yields CDR1 ENHRY and CDR2 SYGVKD. The CDR3 extends over 15 amino acids. Between the trimmed V and J ends, which lost 5 bases and 2 bases, there was a span of 15 bases. CDR3 coding DNA: TGTGCCATCAGTCCCGGGACGGCCTTTCAAGAGACCCAGTACTTC. Translation gives CAISPGTAFQETQYF.

CDR3 DNA sequence: TGCAGCGCCGTAGCGGGAGATAAAGAAGAGACCCAGTACTTC. Translation gives CSAVAGDKEETQYF. J is TRBJ2-5 and V is TRBV20-1; 9 bases match TRBD2. This CDR3 has 14 residues. The V gene's germline CDR1 is DFQATT and CDR2 SNEGSKA (reference sequence).

This clonotype showed up many times. V is TRBV20-1 and J is TRBJ2-7; D is ambiguous. The V gene's germline CDR1 is DFQATT and CDR2 SNEGSKA (reference sequence). This CDR3 region has 11 residues. V lost 1 base and J 9 bases, leaving 10 bases between the germline ends. Here the CDR3 reads CSARAPAGQYF. The DNA of the CDR3 is TGCAGTGCTAGAGCGCCTGCCGGGCAGTACTTC.

This chain connects TRBV12-3 or TRBV12-4 to TRBJ2-7; unclear D gene. The last part of the DNA fits TRBJ2-5 better; the J call may be wrong. The CDR3 extends over 17 amino acids. This CDR3 is CASRGRRLELFQETQYF. CDR3 coding DNA: TGTGCCAGCAGAGGGCGGAGACTCGAACTATTCCAAGAGACCCAGTACTTC.

As regards this clonotype: A much larger clone differs by one base, so this may be a read error. The chain has TRBV7-7 and TRBJ2-7; TRBD2 might be the D (8 bases). This CDR3 has 14 residues. Germline V gives CDR1 SSHAT, CDR2 FNYEAQ (reference sequence). CDR3 nucleotide sequence: TGTGCTAGCAGCTTAGCGGGAAGGGGGCTCGAGCAGTACTTC. Its protein is CASSLAGRGLEQYF.

This clonotype was found a few times. The chain couples TRBV14 to TRBJ2-5, with a tentative D call TRBD2 (6 bases). V was pared by 4 bases and J by 5 bases, with 20 bases between. This CDR3 has 16 residues. Germline V gene sequence: CDR1 SGHDN, CDR2 FVKESK. The CDR3 reads CASSPRLTSLAETQYF. The CDR3 region has the DNA TGTGCCAGCAGCCCTAGACTGACTAGTTTGGCCGAGACCCAGTACTTC.

This clonotype occurred a few times. V is TRBV20-1 and J is TRBJ2-7, with 8 bases lining up with TRBD1. V trimming: 3 bases; J trimming: 4 bases; junction bases outside the gene matches: 11. The germline V gene has CDR1 DFQATT and CDR2 SNEGSKA (reference sequence). The CDR3 contains 15 residues. Here the CDR3 DNA reads TGCAGTGCTAGTCGGGCCCAGGGGGCAGGTTACGAGCAGTACTTC. This sequence encodes CSASRAQGAGYEQYF.

The sample holds many counts of this clonotype. The chain links TRBV6-5 to TRBJ2-1; perhaps TRBD1 as D (6 bases). The CDR3 has 17 residues. V was pared by 2 bases and J by 2 bases, with 16 bases between. The germline gives CDR1 MNHEY, CDR2 SVGAGI. CDR3 loop: CASSYRSGTQPYNEQFF. The CDR3 DNA follows: TGTGCCAGCAGTTACAGATCCGGGACACAACCCTACAATGAGCAGTTCTTC.

This clonotype was observed at least ten times. This chain connects TRBV4-2 to TRBJ1-1, with no clear D. The ends were cut back, 1 base at V and 1 base at J, with 7 bases in the middle. CDR1 and CDR2 from the germline V gene are LGHNA and YNFKEQ. The length of the CDR3 is 14 residues. This chain's CDR3 is CASSQVGKNTEAFF. Written as DNA, the CDR3 is TGTGCCAGCAGCCAAGTCGGGAAGAACACTGAAGCTTTCTTT.

This clonotype was observed a handful of times. V usage is TRBV6-6 and J usage is TRBJ1-4; weak D call: TRBD1 (6 bases). There are 15 residues in the CDR3. In germline, CDR1 is MNHNY, CDR2 SVGAGI (reference sequence). V dropped 8 bases and J dropped 5 bases, with 18 bases sitting between them. Here the CDR3 reads CASARGEGVNEKLFF. Written as DNA, the CDR3 is TGTGCCAGCGCCCGCGGGGAGGGGGTGAATGAAAAACTGTTTTTT.

This clonotype was picked up many times. The chain links TRBV7-9 to TRBJ2-1; no definite D call. Trimming removed 1 base from V and 12 bases from J, with 13 bases in between. There are 13 residues in the CDR3. In germline, CDR1 is SEHNR, CDR2 FQNEAQ (reference sequence). The CDR3 here is CASSLVVGPGQFF. CDR3 in DNA: TGTGCCAGCAGCTTAGTTGTGGGCCCAGGGCAGTTCTTC.

The CDR3 DNA is TGTGCCAGCAGCCACAGAACTGGGCCACCCCTCCACTTT. It is translated as CASSHRTGPPLHF. The chain employs TRBV3-1 and TRBJ1-6; unclear D gene. V gave up 3 bases and J gave up 11 bases, with 11 bases separating them. Germline values: CDR1 LGHDT, CDR2 YNNKEL (reference sequence). The CDR3 sequence is 13 residues long.

The chain combines TRBV7-6 with TRBJ2-1; possibly TRBD2 for D (6 bases). The V end was cut by 5 bases, the J end by 0 bases, with 14 bases between. Germline V gene data show CDR1 as SGHVS and CDR2 as FNYEAQ. This CDR3 has 16 residues. The CDR3 here is CASSQRAGSSYNEQFF. DNA of the CDR3: TGTGCCAGCAGCCAACGGGCGGGGAGCTCCTACAATGAGCAGTTCTTC.

This clonotype was seen a handful of times. V and J are TRBV5-6 and TRBJ2-5, with 8 bases lining up with TRBD2. Germline CDR1 and CDR2: SGHDT and YYEEEE. The CDR3 loop spans 14 amino acids. V lost 1 base, J lost 4 bases, and 3 bases stayed unmatched. CDR3 DNA sequence: TGTGCCAGCAGCTTGCAGGCGGGGGGAGAGACCCAGTACTTC. Amino acids: CASSLQAGGETQYF.

This clonotype was detected ten times or more. CDR3 residues: CASSEGGDKNIQYF. The CDR3 DNA reads TGCGCCAGCAGTGAGGGGGGGGACAAAAACATTCAGTACTTC. The chain employs TRBV10-1 and TRBJ2-4, with 7 nucleotides matching TRBD2. This CDR3 spans 14 amino acids. V shed 2 bases, J shed 3 bases, and the junction held 1 base outside the gene matches. The germline CDR1 and CDR2 sequences are WNHNN and SYGVQD (reference sequence).

This clonotype turned up a few times. The chain couples TRBV6-2 or TRBV6-3 to TRBJ1-5; D ambiguous. V was shortened by 5 bases and J by 3 bases, with 17 bases between the two germline ends. The V gene's germline CDR1 is MNHEY and CDR2 SVGEGT. This CDR3 has 16 residues. This chain's CDR3 is CASSGVAGIVNQPQHF. The CDR3 DNA is TGTGCCAGCAGTGGAGTTGCGGGCATCGTCAATCAGCCCCAGCATTTT.

Many counts were recorded for this clonotype. The chain uses TRBV20-1 and TRBJ1-6; tentative D call: TRBD1 (5 bases). The CDR3 spans 14 residues. In germline, CDR1 is DFQATT, CDR2 SNEGSKA (reference sequence). V was pared by 3 bases and J by 8 bases, with 14 bases between. The chain's CDR3 is CSARSTVGDSPLHF. In nucleotides, the CDR3 is TGCAGTGCTAGGTCAACCGTAGGGGATTCACCCCTCCACTTT.

V gene TRBV9 combines with J gene TRBJ2-1, with 11 bases aligning to TRBD2. The CDR3 contains 14 residues. With 2 bases clipped from V and 9 bases from J, the junction kept 4 bases outside the gene matches. Germline values: CDR1 SGDLS, CDR2 YYNGEE. The CDR3 loop reads CASSVAGLAGEQFF. DNA for the CDR3: TGTGCCAGCAGCGTGGCCGGACTAGCGGGTGAGCAGTTCTTC.

This clonotype was observed many times. This chain connects TRBV6-6 to TRBJ2-7, with D maybe TRBD2 (7 bases). Looked up from germline, CDR1 is MNHNY and CDR2 is SVGAGI (reference sequence). Trimming left V 1 base short and J 0 bases short, with 16 bases between. The CDR3 covers 17 residues. The CDR3 spells CASSYYPGGRVSYEQYF. Written as DNA, the CDR3 is TGTGCCAGCAGTTACTACCCCGGGGGGCGGGTCTCCTACGAGCAGTACTTC.

This clonotype occurred many times. The rearrangement joins TRBV5-5 to TRBJ1-5; D remains unclear. Trimming removed 4 bases from V and 1 base from J, with 12 bases in between. This CDR3 has 15 amino acids. Germline lookup yields CDR1 SGHKS and CDR2 YYEKEE (reference sequence). CDR3 nucleotides: TGTGCCAGCAGCCGGGCCCCTCAAAGCAATCAGCCCCAGCATTTT. Translated: CASSRAPQSNQPQHF.